The clone carrying this T cell receptor beta chain was counted a few times. Its antigen is still unknown. This sample was included in a study of identical twins. General observations from the study: Insertions were reduced in abundant cord blood beta clonotypes but not in memory repertoires. It was out-of-frame TCR alpha sharing in monozygotic twins that models underestimated.

TCRdb reprocessed the 5' RACE reads via MiXCR and lists one record per CDR3 protein. The sample has about 220,000 distinct CDR3 sequences, around 7.6% seen once. This CDR3 has 15 residues. With V trimmed by 0 bases and J by 1 base, 3 bases remained unmatched. The same data also went into a second study, on yellow fever vaccine responses in identical twins.

Sequenced sample: CD8+ T cells sorted from blood. This TCR derives from a woman younger than 30 in good health. This rearrangement joins TRBV12-3 or TRBV12-4 to TRBJ2-7; 7 nucleotides line up with TRBD1. CDR3 region: CASSLATGWSYEQYF. CDR3 DNA sequence: TGTGCCAGCAGTTTAGCGACAGGGTGGTCCTACGAGCAGTACTTC.